Presented here are 12 T cell receptor beta chains from one specimen sequenced in a study of blood T cell repertoires in COVID-19. TCRdb's table, derived via immunoSEQ multiplex PCR, lists solely in-frame clones and lacks some. The table has some 130,000 clones, more than 70% seen once; the top ten hold roughly 1.8%. The specimen sequenced was peripheral blood. The receptors were gathered from a man aged 70-80 years with acute or convalescent COVID-19.

The rearrangement uses TRBV5-1 and TRBJ2-4; perhaps TRBD2 as D (5 bases). The V and J ends lost 4 bases and 6 bases respectively, with 14 bases between them. Germline V gene data show CDR1 as SGHRS and CDR2 as YFSETQ. This CDR3 has 14 residues. In nucleotides, the CDR3 is TGCGCCAGCAGCACCTCCGGCGAGGGAAACATTCAGTACTTC. Translating gives CASSTSGEGNIQYF.

The chain has TRBV29-1 and TRBJ1-4; weak D call: TRBD1 (5 bases). Germline CDR1 reads SQVTM; CDR2 reads ANQGSEA. V was shortened by 3 bases and J by 2 bases, with 13 bases between the two germline ends. The CDR3 is 15 amino acids. CDR3 residues: CSVDRGGGTNEKLFF. Written as DNA, the CDR3 is TGCAGCGTTGATCGCGGGGGGGGTACTAATGAAAAACTGTTTTTT.

The count of this clone is one. The chain has TRBV9 and TRBJ2-3, with TRBD1 matching 7 bases. V dropped 4 bases and J dropped 3; count of bases not matched to a gene: 8. This CDR3 is 15 amino acids long. Germline V gives CDR1 SGDLS, CDR2 YYNGEE. The DNA of the CDR3 is TGTGCCAGCAGCACGTCACAGGGGTTAACAGATACGCAGTATTTT. Encoded protein: CASSTSQGLTDTQYF. The entire variable domain, with the rest obtained from reference TRBV9 and TRBJ2-3, is as follows: DSGVTQTPKHLITATGQRVTLRCSPRSGDLSVYWYQQSLDQGLQFLIQYYNGEERAKGNILERFSAQQFPDLHSELNLSSLELGDSALYFCASSTSQGLTDTQYFGPGTRLTVL.

The CDR3 is CASSIPGAPLEPQHF. The CDR3 DNA reads TGTGCCAGTAGTATCCCAGGGGCCCCCTTAGAGCCCCAGCATTTT. This sequence joins TRBV19 and TRBJ1-5, with D maybe TRBD1 (6 bases). The CDR3 spans 15 residues. Trimming shortened V by 3 bases and J by 8 bases, and 17 bases separated the two germline ends. Germline lookup yields CDR1 LNHDA and CDR2 SQIVND (reference sequence).

The chain links TRBV19 to TRBJ1-1; D is possibly TRBD1 (5 bases). The germline CDR1 and CDR2 sequences are LNHDA and SQIVND (reference sequence). The CDR3 runs 13 residues. V dropped 6 bases and J dropped 3 bases, with 11 bases sitting between them. The CDR3 region has the DNA TGTGCCAGTAGGACTGGGGGGTACACTGAAGCTTTCTTT. Amino acids: CASRTGGYTEAFF.

This chain links TRBV18 with TRBJ1-1; 8 bases fit TRBD1. Germline V gene lookup returns CDR1 KGHSH and CDR2 LQKENI. The CDR3 loop spans 15 amino acids. The J segment lost 5 bases and the V segment lost 3 bases, leaving 8 bases of the junction unmatched. The CDR3 region has the DNA TGTGCCAGCTCACCCACTTTGGACAGGGCTACTGAAGCTTTCTTT. It codes for CASSPTLDRATEAFF.

The CDR3 loop is CASSLPGDGGYTF. CDR3 coding DNA: TGTGCCAGCAGCTTACCCGGAGACGGGGGCTACACCTTC. The chain has TRBV7-9 and TRBJ1-2; no firm D call. CDR3 length: 13 amino acids. CDR1 and CDR2 (germline): SEHNR, FQNEAQ (reference sequence). Trimming left V 2 bases short and J 8 bases short, with 12 bases between.

The chain is built from TRBV3-1 (or the pseudogene TRBV3-2) and TRBJ1-1; D uncertain. Germline CDR1 is LGHDT and CDR2 is YNNKEL (reference sequence). V was pared by 1 base and J by 2 bases, with 14 bases between. The CDR3 length is 16 residues. CDR3 region: CASSQGVGSSNTEAFF. In DNA, the CDR3 is TGTGCCAGCAGCCAAGGGGTGGGCAGTTCTAACACTGAAGCTTTCTTT.

The chain employs TRBV4-2 and TRBJ2-1, with D possibly matching TRBD2 (6 bases). CDR1 and CDR2 (germline): LGHNA, YNFKEQ. The CDR3 consists of 13 residues. V was pared by 4 bases and J by 7 bases, with 11 bases between. CDR3 sequence: CASSLDSGNEQFF. The DNA of the CDR3 is TGTGCCAGCAGCCTAGACAGCGGGAATGAGCAGTTCTTC.

V and J are TRBV7-2 and TRBJ1-3, with D tentatively TRBD1 (5 bases). The CDR3 extends over 15 amino acids. V lost 5 bases and J 1 base, leaving 12 bases between the germline ends. Germline assignment: CDR1 SGHTA and CDR2 FQGNSA. The CDR3, as DNA: TGTGCCAGCAGCACCGGGGGGGGTTCTGGAAACACCATATATTTT. Amino acid sequence: CASSTGGGSGNTIYF. Full variable domain (rest looked up from reference TRBV7-2 and TRBJ1-3): GAGVSQSPSNKVTEKGKDVELRCDPISGHTALYWYRQSLGQGLEFLIYFQGNSAPDKSGLPSDRFSAERTGGSVSTLTIQRTQQEDSAVYLCASSTGGGSGNTIYFGEGSWLTVV.

The CDR3 sequence: CASSFQRGGGTQYF. The DNA for the CDR3 is TGCGCCAGCAGCTTCCAGCGGGGTGGTGGTACGCAGTATTTT. The rearrangement joins TRBV5-1 to TRBJ2-3; 7 nucleotides match TRBD2. The CDR3 has 14 amino acids. Germline V gene lookup returns CDR1 SGHRS and CDR2 YFSETQ. Unmatched junction bases numbered 8, after V lost 2 bases and J lost 8 bases.

The chain joins TRBV24-1 to TRBJ2-3; a possible D gene is TRBD1 (6 bases). This CDR3 is built from 15 residues. The V gene's germline CDR1 is KGHDR and CDR2 SFDVKD. With 4 bases removed from V and 0 bases from J, the gap between germline ends came to 10 bases. DNA for the CDR3: TGTGCCACCAGTGACCACAGGGCCAGCACAGATACGCAGTATTTT. It translates to CATSDHRASTDTQYF.